This record concerns one T cell receptor (beta chain) sequence. The source of the sample is a study of blood T cell repertoires in COVID-19. Study-wide background: Donors in the United States, Italy and Spain gave samples during acute or convalescent COVID-19. T cells, B-cell-depleted T cells, or PBMCs provided the cDNA or gDNA that served as material.

Germline lookup yields CDR1 LGHNA and CDR2 YNFKEQ. The CDR3 consists of 16 residues. V lost 1 base, J lost 1 base, and 11 bases lay in between. As handled by the study authors: The assay estimated nucleated cells by amplifying reference gene primers. Libraries were prepared by immunoSEQ multiplex PCR; TCRdb keeps only in-frame clonotypes and omits some of them. The V and J calls and clone size were taken over from that table, and D and trimming were inferred from the DNA. The profile shows under 350,000 clones, approximately 85% of them singletons. This chain links TRBV4-2 with TRBJ1-5; D call uncertain. This receptor was obtained from a human donor in a cohort sampled during active COVID-19. Sequencing used peripheral blood. The CDR3 nucleotides read TGTGCCAGCAGCCAAGTTGAGGGAGGAAGCAATCAGCCCCAGCATTTT. Its protein product is CASSQVEGGSNQPQHF.